Listed below are T cell receptor beta chains from one sample, sequenced in a study of response to subunit inactivated influenza vaccine. TCRdb reprocessed the RT-PCR reads via MiXCR and lists one record per CDR3 protein. This sample yields hundreds of thousands of distinct CDR3 sequences, of which approximately 15% are seen a single time; 7.5% to 8% belongs to the top ten. The source was PBMCs from blood, collected 14 to 15 days before vaccination. These receptors all come from a man in his fifties who received an inactivated influenza vaccine. CDR3s include the opening cysteine and the closing phenylalanine or tryptophan. The D gene is left open where the match is weak. A row's size may be missing; if present it is once, few, many or a size class.

d_call	clone_size	v_call	j_call	cdr3_aa	cdr3_nt
TRBD1	many	TRBV7-2	TRBJ1-2	CASSMMPGQGYGYTF	TGTGCCAGCAGCATGATGCCGGGACAGGGCTATGGCTACACCTTC
NA	NA	TRBV10-3	TRBJ2-3	CAISPGGPTDTQYF	TGTGCCATCTCGCCTGGGGGGCCCACAGATACGCAGTATTTT
TRBD2	few	TRBV5-1	TRBJ2-4	CASSRTPGLAGQIAKNIQYF	TGCGCCAGCAGCCGTACTCCGGGACTAGCGGGGCAAATAGCCAAAAACATTCAGTACTTC
TRBD1	few	TRBV10-3	TRBJ2-7	CAISAPGQGAYEQYF	TGTGCCATCAGTGCCCCAGGACAGGGGGCCTACGAGCAGTACTTC
NA	few	TRBV7-2	TRBJ1-4	CASSLQGIATNEKLFF	TGTGCCAGCAGCTTACAGGGAATTGCAACTAATGAAAAACTGTTTTTT
TRBD1	many	TRBV12-3/TRBV12-4	TRBJ2-7	CASSDPGTGGYEQYF	TGTGCCAGCAGTGACCCCGGAACAGGGGGTTACGAGCAGTACTTC
TRBD1	few	TRBV6-5	TRBJ2-1	CASSYGTGGSNEQFF	TGTGCCAGCAGTTACGGGACAGGGGGTTCCAATGAGCAGTTCTTC
NA	NA	TRBV23-1	TRBJ2-3	CASTPGVIARATDTQYF	TGCGCCAGCACCCCAGGGGTGATAGCGCGCGCCACAGATACGCAGTATTTT
NA	few	TRBV4-2	TRBJ1-5	CASSLSPGEGRPQPQHF	TGTGCCAGCAGCTTAAGTCCCGGGGAGGGACGGCCTCAGCCCCAGCATTTT
NA	few	TRBV7-2	TRBJ2-3	CASSLAVFLADTQYF	TGTGCCAGCAGCTTAGCTGTATTTCTAGCGGATACGCAGTATTTT
NA	NA	TRBV7-2	TRBJ2-5	CASSSYNRMETQYF	TGTGCCAGCAGCAGCTACAACAGAATGGAGACCCAGTACTTC
TRBD2	NA	TRBV7-2	TRBJ2-3	CASSRGGAEDTQYF	TGTGCCAGCAGCCGCGGGGGGGCGGAAGATACGCAGTATTTT
NA	NA	TRBV20-1	TRBJ1-2	CTPPLESFYGYTF	TGCACCCCTCCCTTGGAGAGCTTCTATGGCTACACCTTC
NA	few	TRBV12-3/TRBV12-4	TRBJ2-1	CASSGGRSYNEQFF	TGTGCCAGCAGCGGCGGAAGAAGTTACAATGAGCAGTTCTTC
NA	NA	TRBV29-1	TRBJ2-1	CSVEIDPWRYNEQFF	TGCAGCGTTGAAATCGACCCGTGGCGGTACAATGAGCAGTTCTTC
NA	many	TRBV7-8	TRBJ2-7	CASSLEGGGYSYEQYF	TGTGCCAGCAGCTTAGAGGGCGGAGGATACTCCTACGAGCAGTACTTC
TRBD2	many	TRBV4-3	TRBJ2-3	CASSQDSIFLAGGTDTQYF	TGCGCCAGCAGCCAAGATTCCATCTTCCTAGCGGGAGGCACAGATACGCAGTATTTT
NA	few	TRBV12-3/TRBV12-4	TRBJ2-3	CASREGRADTQYF	TGTGCCAGCAGGGAGGGCCGTGCTGATACGCAGTATTTT
NA	NA	TRBV14	TRBJ2-7	CASARHPYEQYF	TGTGCCAGCGCCCGACATCCCTACGAGCAGTACTTC
NA	few	TRBV29-1	TRBJ2-7	CSPGERQSYEQYF	TGCAGCCCTGGGGAGCGTCAATCCTACGAGCAGTACTTC
NA	few	TRBV10-3	TRBJ1-1	CAIKDRLNTEAFF	TGTGCCATCAAGGACCGTTTGAACACTGAAGCTTTCTTT
NA	few	TRBV9	TRBJ2-3	CASRPGATPFTSTDTQYF	TGTGCCAGCAGACCGGGGGCGACCCCTTTTACTAGCACAGATACGCAGTATTTT
NA	many	TRBV27	TRBJ1-5	CASSPTVNQPQHF	TGTGCCAGCAGCCCCACAGTGAATCAGCCCCAGCATTTT
NA	many	TRBV5-1	TRBJ2-1	CASRSGRGGYNEQFF	TGCGCCAGCAGATCCGGGAGAGGGGGCTACAATGAGCAGTTCTTC
TRBD2	many	TRBV12-3/TRBV12-4	TRBJ2-5	CASSGLAGGPKETQYF	TGTGCCAGCAGTGGGCTAGCGGGGGGGCCGAAAGAGACCCAGTACTTC
TRBD2	few	TRBV20-1	TRBJ2-1	CSLPQSSGGYNEQFF	TGCAGCCTACCACAGTCTAGCGGGGGGTACAATGAGCAGTTCTTC